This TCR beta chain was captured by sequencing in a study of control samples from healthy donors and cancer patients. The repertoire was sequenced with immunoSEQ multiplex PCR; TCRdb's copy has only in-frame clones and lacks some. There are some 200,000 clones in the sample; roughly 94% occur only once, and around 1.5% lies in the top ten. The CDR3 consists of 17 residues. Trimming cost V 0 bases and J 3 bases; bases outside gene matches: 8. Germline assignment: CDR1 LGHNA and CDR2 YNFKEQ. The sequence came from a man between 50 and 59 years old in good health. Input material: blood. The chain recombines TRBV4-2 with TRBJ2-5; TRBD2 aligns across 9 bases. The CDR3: CASSQEWRGGDKETQYF. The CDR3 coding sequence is TGTGCCAGCAGCCAAGAATGGCGGGGGGGCGACAAAGAGACCCAGTACTTC.